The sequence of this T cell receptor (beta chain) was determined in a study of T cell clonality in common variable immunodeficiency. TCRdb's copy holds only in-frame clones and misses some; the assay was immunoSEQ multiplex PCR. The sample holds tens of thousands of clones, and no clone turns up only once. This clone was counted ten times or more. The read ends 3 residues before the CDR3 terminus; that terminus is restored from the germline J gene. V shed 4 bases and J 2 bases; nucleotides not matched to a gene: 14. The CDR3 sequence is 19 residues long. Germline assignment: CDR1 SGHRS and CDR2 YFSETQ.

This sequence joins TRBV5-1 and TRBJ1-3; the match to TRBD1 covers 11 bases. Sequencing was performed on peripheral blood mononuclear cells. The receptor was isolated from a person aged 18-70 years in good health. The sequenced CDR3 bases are TGCGCCAGCAGCAGCGTTCCCGGGACAGGGGGTAAAGCTGGAAACACC. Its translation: CASSSVPGTGGKAGNT. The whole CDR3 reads CASSSVPGTGGKAGNTIYF.